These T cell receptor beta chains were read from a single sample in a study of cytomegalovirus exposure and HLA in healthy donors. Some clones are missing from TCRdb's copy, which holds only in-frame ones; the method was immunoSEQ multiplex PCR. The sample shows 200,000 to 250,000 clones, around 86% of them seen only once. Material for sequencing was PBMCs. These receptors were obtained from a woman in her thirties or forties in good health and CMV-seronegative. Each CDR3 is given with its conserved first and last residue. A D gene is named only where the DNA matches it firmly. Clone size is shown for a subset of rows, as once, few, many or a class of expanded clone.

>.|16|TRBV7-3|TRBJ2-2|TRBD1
TGTGCCAGCAGCTTCCTGACAGGGGGCAATACCGGGGAGCTGTTTTTT
CASSFLTGGNTGELFF
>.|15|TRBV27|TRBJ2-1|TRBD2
TGTGCCAGCACCCCGGGGACTAGCGGGAAGAATGAGCAGTTCTTC
CASTPGTSGKNEQFF
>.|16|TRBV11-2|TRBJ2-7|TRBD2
TGTGCCAGCAGCTTTAAACTAGCGGGAGGGTCCCACGAGCAGTACTTC
CASSFKLAGGSHEQYF
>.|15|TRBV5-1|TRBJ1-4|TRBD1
TGCGCCAGCAGCAAAACAGGGGCCGTTAATGAAAAACTGTTTTTT
CASSKTGAVNEKLFF
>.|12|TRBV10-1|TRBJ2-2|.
TGCGCCAGCCAGCGAGCTACCGGGGAGCTGTTTTTT
CASQRATGELFF
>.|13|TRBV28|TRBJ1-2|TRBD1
TGTGCCAGCAGCCTCGACAGGGCCTATGGCTACACCTTC
CASSLDRAYGYTF
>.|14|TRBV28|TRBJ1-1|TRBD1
TGTGCCAGCATCAAACCCGGGACAGGGGCTGAAGCTTTCTTT
CASIKPGTGAEAFF
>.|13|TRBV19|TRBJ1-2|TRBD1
TGTGCCAGTAGCCAGACAGGGCTTGATGGCTACACCTTC
CASSQTGLDGYTF
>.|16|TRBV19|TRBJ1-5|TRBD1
TGTGCCAGTAGTAGGAGGCGACAGGGAATAAATCAGCCCCAGCATTTT
CASSRRRQGINQPQHF
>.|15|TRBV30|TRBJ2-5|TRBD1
TGTGCCTGGAGTGTTAGTGGACAGGGAAGAGAGACCCAGTACTTC
CAWSVSGQGRETQYF
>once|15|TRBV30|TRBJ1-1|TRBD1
TGTGCCTGGAGTCGGAGACAGGGCCGGAACACTGAAGCTTTCTTT
CAWSRRQGRNTEAFF
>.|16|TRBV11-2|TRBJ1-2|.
TGTGCCAGCAGCCCCGGAGGGACGGCGTCCAACTATGGCTACACCTTC
CASSPGGTASNYGYTF